This T cell receptor beta chain emerged from a study of T cell clones after liver transplantation. Background on the study: TCRbeta sequencing after a pre-transplant mixed lymphocyte reaction identified graft-donor-reactive clones, later tracked in post-transplant blood.

This table comes from immunoSEQ multiplex PCR, and its TCRdb copy is limited to in-frame clones, with some not included. The table has tens of thousands of clones, more than 85% seen once. The CDR3 has 17 residues. The germline gives CDR1 LNHNV, CDR2 YYDKDF (reference sequence). V trimming: 0 bases; J trimming: 6 bases; junction bases outside the gene matches: 10. The material was CD4+ T cells from blood, obtained 25 months after liver transplant. The chain links TRBV15 to TRBJ2-1, with 8 bases that match TRBD1. This TCR was recovered from a human patient who received a liver transplant. The graft donor may account for some of the T cells. The CDR3 nucleotides are TGTGCCACCAGCAGAGATCCCCGGACAGGGTATGGCAATGAGCAGTTCTTC. The encoded protein is CATSRDPRTGYGNEQFF. Full variable domain (outside the CDR3, taken from reference TRBV15 and TRBJ2-1): DAMVIQNPRYQVTQFGKPVTLSCSQTLNHNVMYWYQQKSSQAPKLLFHYYDKDFNNEADTPDNFQSRRPNTSFCFLDIRSPGLGDTAMYLCATSRDPRTGYGNEQFFGPGTRLTVL.